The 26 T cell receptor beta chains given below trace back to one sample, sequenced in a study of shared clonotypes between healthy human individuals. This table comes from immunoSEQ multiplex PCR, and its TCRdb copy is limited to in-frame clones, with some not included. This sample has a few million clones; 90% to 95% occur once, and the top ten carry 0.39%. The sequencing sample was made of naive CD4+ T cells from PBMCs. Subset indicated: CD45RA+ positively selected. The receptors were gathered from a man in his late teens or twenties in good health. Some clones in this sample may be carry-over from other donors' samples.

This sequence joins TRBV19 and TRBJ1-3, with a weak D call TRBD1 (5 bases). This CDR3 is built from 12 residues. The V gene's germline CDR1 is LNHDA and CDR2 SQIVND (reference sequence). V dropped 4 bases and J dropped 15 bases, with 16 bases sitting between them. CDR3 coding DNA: TGTGCCAGTAGTAACCGGGACGGCCGCCAATATTTT. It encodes CASSNRDGRQYF.

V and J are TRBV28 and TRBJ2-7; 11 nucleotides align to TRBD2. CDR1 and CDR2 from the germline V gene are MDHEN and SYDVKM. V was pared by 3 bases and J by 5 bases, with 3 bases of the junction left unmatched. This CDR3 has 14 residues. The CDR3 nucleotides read TGTGCCAGCAGTTTCACTAGCGGGAGCAACGAGCAGTACTTC. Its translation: CASSFTSGSNEQYF.

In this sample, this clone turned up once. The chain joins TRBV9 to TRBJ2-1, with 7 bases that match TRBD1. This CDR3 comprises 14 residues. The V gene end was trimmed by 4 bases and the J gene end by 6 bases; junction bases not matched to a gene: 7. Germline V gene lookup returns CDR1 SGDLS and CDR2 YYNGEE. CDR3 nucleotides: TGTGCCAGCAGCCGGGACAGCCGAACCAATGAGCAGTTCTTC. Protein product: CASSRDSRTNEQFF.

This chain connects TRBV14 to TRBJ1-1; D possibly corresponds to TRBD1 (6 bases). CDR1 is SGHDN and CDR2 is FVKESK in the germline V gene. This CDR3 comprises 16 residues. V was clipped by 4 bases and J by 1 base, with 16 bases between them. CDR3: CASSPPGEGENTEAFF. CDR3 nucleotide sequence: TGTGCCAGCAGCCCCCCAGGTGAGGGGGAGAACACTGAAGCTTTCTTT.

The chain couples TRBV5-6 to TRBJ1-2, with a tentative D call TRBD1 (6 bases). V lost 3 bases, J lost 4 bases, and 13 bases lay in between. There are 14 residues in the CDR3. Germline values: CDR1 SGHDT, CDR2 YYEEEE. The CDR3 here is CASSSSDRSYGYTF. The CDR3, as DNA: TGTGCCAGCAGCTCCTCGGACAGATCCTATGGCTACACCTTC.

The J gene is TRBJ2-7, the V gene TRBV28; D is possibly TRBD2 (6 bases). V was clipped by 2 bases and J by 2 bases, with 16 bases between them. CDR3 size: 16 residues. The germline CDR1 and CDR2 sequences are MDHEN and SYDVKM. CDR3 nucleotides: TGTGCCAGCAGTTTAGGACTACATAAACCAACCTACGAGCAGTACTTC. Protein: CASSLGLHKPTYEQYF.

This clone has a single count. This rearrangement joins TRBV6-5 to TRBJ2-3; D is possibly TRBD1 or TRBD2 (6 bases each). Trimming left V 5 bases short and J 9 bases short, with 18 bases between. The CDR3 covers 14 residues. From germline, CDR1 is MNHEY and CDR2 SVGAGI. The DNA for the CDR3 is TGTGCCAGCAGTACGAGTCGGGGGCTTGAGACGCAGTATTTT. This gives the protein CASSTSRGLETQYF.

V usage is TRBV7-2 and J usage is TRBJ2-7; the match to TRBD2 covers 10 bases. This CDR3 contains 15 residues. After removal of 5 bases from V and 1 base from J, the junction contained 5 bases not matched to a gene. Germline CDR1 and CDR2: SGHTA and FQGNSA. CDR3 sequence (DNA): TGTGCCAGCAGCCACGGACTAGCGGAGTCCTACGAGCAGTACTTC. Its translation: CASSHGLAESYEQYF.

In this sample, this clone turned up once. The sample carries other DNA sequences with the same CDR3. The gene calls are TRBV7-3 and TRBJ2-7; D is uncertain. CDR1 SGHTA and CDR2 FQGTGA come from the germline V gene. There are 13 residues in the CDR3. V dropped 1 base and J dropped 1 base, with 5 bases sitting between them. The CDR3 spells CASSLSGSYEQYF. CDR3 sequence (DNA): TGTGCCAGCAGCTTAAGTGGGTCCTACGAGCAGTACTTC.

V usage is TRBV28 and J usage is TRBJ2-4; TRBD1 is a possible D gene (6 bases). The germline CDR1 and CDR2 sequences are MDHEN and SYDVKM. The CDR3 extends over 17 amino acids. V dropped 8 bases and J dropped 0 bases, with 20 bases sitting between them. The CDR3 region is CASRPPLGGLAKNIQYF. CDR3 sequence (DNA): TGTGCCAGCCGACCGCCCCTAGGGGGATTAGCCAAAAACATTCAGTACTTC.

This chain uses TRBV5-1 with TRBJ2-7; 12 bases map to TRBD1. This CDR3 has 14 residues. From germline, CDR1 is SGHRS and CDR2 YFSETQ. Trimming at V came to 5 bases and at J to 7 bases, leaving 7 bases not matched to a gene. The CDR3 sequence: CASRVGTGGAEQYF. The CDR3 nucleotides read TGCGCCAGCAGGGTCGGGACAGGGGGCGCGGAGCAGTACTTC. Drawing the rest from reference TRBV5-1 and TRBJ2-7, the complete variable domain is KAGVTQTPRYLIKTRGQQVTLSCSPISGHRSVSWYQQTPGQGLQFLFEYFSETQRNKGNFPGRFSGRQFSNSRSEMNVSTLELGDSALYLCASRVGTGGAEQYFGPGTRLTVT.

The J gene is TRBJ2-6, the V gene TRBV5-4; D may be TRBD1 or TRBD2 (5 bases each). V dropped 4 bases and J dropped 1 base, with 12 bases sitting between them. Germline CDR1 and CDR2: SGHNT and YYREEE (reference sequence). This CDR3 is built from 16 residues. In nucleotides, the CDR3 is TGTGCCAGCAGCCGGGATGGGGCTTCTGGGGCCAACGTCCTGACTTTC. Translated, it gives CASSRDGASGANVLTF.

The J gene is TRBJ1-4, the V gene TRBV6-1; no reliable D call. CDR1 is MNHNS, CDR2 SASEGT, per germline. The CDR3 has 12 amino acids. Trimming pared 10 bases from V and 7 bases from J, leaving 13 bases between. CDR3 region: CATRVQGEKLFF. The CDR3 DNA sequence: TGTGCCACCCGTGTCCAAGGTGAAAAACTGTTTTTT.

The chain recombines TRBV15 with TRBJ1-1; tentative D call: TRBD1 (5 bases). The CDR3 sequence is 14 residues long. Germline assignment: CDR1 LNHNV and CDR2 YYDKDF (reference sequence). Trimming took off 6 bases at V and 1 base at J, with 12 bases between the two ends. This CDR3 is CATRTGAGNTEAFF. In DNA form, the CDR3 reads TGTGCCACCAGAACAGGAGCCGGGAACACTGAAGCTTTCTTT.

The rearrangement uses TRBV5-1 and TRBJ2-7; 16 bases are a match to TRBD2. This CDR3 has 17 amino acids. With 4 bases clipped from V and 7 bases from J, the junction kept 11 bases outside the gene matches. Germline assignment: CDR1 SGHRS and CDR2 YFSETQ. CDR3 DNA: TGCGCCAGCAGCCCAGGGACTAGCGGGAGGGGGTTTGATGAGCAGTACTTC. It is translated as CASSPGTSGRGFDEQYF.

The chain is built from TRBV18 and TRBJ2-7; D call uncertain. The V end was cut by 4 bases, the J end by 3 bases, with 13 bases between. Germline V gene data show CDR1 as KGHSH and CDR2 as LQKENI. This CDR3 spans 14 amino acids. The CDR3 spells CASSLELSSYEQYF. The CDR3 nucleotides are TGTGCCAGCTCACTGGAGCTGAGTAGCTACGAGCAGTACTTC.

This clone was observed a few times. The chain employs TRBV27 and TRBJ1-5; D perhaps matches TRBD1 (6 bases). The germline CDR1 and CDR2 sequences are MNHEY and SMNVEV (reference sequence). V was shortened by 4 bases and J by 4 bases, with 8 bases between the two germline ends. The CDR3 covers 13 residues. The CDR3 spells CASSYQGNQPQHF. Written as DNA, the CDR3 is TGTGCCAGCAGTTACCAGGGGAATCAGCCCCAGCATTTT.

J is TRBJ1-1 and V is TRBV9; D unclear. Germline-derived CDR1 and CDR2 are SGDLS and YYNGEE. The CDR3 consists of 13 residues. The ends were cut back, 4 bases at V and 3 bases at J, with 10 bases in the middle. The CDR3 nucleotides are TGTGCCAGCAGCCCCGGGAGGGACACTGAAGCTTTCTTT. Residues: CASSPGRDTEAFF.

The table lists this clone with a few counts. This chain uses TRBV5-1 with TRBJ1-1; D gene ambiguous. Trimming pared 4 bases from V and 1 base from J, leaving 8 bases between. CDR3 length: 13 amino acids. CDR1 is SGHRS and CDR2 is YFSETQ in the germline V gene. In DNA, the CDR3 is TGCGCCAGCAGCGCTAACTCGAACACTGAAGCTTTCTTT. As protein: CASSANSNTEAFF.

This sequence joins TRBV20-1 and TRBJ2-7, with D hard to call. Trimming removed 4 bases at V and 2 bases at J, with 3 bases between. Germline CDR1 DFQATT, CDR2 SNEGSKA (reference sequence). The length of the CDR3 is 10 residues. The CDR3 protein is CSAKTYEQYF. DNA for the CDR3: TGCAGTGCTAAAACCTACGAGCAGTACTTC.

CDR3 sequence: CASSESSTGELFF. The CDR3 DNA reads TGTGCCAGCAGTGAGTCGAGCACCGGGGAGCTGTTTTTT. The rearrangement links TRBV2 to TRBJ2-2; no clear D. The CDR3 has 13 residues. Germline loops: CDR1 SNHLY, CDR2 FYNNEI. V was clipped by 3 bases and J by 4 bases, with 6 bases between them.

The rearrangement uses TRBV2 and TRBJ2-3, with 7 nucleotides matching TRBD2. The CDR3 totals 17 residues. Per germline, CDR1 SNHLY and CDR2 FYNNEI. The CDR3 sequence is CATSGLVFAVSTDTQYF. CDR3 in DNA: TGTGCTACTTCCGGACTAGTTTTTGCCGTAAGCACAGATACGCAGTATTTT.

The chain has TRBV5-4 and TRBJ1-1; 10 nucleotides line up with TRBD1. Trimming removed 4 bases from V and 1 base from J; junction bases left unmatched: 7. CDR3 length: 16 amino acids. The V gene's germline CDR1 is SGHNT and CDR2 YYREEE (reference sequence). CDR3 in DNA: TGTGCCAGCAGCCCCTCCCGGGACAGGGGGAACACTGAAGCTTTCTTT. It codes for CASSPSRDRGNTEAFF.

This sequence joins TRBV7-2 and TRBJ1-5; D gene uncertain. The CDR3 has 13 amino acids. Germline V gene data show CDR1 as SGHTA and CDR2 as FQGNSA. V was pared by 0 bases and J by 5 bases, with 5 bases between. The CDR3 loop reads CASSLAPYQPQHF. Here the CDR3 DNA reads TGTGCCAGCAGCTTAGCCCCTTATCAGCCCCAGCATTTT.

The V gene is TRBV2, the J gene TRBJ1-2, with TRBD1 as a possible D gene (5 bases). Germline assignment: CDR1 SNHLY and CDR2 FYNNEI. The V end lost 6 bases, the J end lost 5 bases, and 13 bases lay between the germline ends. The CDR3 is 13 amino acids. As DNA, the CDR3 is TGTGCCAGCAGGACCGGGGCCTATTATGGCTACACCTTC. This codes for CASRTGAYYGYTF.

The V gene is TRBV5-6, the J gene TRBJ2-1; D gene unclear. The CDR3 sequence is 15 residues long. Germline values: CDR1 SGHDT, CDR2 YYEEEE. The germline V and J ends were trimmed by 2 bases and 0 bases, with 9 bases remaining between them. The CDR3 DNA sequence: TGTGCCAGCAGCTTCCAGCCAAGCTCCTACAATGAGCAGTTCTTC. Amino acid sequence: CASSFQPSSYNEQFF.